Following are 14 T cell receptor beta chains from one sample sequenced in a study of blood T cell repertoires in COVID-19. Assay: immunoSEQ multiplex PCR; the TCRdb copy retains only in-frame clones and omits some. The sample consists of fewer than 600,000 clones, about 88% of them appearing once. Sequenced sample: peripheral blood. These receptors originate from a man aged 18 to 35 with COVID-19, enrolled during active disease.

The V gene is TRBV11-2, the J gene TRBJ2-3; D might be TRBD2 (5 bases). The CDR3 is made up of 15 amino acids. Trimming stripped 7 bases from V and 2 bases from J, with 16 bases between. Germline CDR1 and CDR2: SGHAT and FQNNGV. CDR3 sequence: CASTPHTGDTDTQYF. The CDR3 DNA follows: TGTGCCAGCACCCCACATACCGGGGACACAGATACGCAGTATTTT.

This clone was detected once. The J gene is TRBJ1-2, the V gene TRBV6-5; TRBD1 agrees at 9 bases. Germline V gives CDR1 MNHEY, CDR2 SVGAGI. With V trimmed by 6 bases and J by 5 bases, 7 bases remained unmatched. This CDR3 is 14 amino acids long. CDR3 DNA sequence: TGTGCCAGCAGATTCACAGGGGGCAATTATGGCTACACCTTC. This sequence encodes CASRFTGGNYGYTF.

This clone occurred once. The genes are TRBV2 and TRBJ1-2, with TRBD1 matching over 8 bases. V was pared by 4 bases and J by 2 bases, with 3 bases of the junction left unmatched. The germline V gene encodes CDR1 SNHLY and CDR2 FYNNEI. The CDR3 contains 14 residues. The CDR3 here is CASSAGQGNYGYTF. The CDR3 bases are TGTGCCAGCAGTGCTGGACAGGGAAACTATGGCTACACCTTC.

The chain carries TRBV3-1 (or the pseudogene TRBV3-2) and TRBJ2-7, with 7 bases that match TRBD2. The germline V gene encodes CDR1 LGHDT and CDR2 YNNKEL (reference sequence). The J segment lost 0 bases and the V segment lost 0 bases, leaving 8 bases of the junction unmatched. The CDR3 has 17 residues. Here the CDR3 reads CASSQDSTSPSSYEQYF. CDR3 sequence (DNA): TGTGCCAGCAGCCAAGATTCGACTAGCCCGAGCTCCTACGAGCAGTACTTC.

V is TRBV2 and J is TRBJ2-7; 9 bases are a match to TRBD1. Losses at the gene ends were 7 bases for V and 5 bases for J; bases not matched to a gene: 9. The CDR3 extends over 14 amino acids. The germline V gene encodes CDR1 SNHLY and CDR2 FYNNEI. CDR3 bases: TGTGCCAGCAAGACTGGGACAGGGCCCCACGAGCAGTACTTC. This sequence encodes CASKTGTGPHEQYF.

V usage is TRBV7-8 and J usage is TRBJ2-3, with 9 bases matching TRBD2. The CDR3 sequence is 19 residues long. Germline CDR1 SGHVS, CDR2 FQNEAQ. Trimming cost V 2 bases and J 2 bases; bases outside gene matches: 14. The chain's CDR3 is CASSLRTPASGALTDTQYF. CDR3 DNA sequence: TGTGCCAGCAGCTTACGCACCCCCGCTAGCGGGGCCCTCACAGATACGCAGTATTTT.

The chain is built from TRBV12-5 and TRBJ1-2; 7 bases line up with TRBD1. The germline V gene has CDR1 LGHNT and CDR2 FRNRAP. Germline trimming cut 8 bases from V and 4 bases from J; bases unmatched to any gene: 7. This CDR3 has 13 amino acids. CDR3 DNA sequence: TGTGCTAGTAGTCCACAGGGGATCTATGGCTACACCTTC. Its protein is CASSPQGIYGYTF.

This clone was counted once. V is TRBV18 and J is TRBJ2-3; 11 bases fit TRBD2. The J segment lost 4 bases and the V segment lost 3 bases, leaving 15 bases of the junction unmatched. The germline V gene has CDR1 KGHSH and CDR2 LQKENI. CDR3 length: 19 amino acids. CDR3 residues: CASSPGTHPTSGSSDTQYF. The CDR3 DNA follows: TGTGCCAGCTCACCCGGGACACACCCCACTAGCGGGAGCTCAGATACGCAGTATTTT.

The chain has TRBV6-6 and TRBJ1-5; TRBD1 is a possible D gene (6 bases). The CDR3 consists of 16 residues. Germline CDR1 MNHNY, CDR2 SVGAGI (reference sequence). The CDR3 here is CAHGGGGPYSNQPQHF. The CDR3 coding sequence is TGTGCACACGGGGGAGGGGGGCCCTATAGCAATCAGCCCCAGCATTTT.

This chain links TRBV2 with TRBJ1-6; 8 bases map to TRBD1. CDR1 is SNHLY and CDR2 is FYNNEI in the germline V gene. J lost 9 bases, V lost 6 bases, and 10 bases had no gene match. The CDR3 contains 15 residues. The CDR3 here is CASSKQGADISPLHF. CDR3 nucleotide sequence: TGTGCCAGCAGCAAGCAGGGGGCGGATATTTCACCCCTCCACTTT.

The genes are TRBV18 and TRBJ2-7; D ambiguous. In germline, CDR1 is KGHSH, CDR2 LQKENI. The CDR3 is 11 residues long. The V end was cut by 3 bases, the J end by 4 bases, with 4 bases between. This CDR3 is CASSPEYEQYF. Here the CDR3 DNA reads TGTGCCAGCTCACCCGAGTACGAGCAGTACTTC.

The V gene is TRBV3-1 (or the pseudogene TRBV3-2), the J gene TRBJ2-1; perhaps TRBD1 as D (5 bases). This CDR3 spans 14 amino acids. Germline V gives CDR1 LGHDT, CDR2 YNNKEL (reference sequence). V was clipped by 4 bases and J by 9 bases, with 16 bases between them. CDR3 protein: CASSPPFGQGEQFF. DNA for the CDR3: TGTGCCAGCAGCCCCCCTTTCGGACAAGGTGAGCAGTTCTTC.

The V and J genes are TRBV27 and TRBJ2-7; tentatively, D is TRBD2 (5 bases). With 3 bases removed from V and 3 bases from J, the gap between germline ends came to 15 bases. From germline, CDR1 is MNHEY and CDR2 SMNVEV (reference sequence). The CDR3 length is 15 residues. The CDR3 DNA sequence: TGTGCCAGCAGTTTCTCCCTCGGGGTAGTCTACGAGCAGTACTTC. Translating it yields CASSFSLGVVYEQYF.

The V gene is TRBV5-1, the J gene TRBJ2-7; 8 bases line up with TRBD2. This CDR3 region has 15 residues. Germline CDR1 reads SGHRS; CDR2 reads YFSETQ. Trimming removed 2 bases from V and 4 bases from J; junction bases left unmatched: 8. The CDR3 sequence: CASSFSRGRTYEQYF. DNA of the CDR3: TGCGCCAGCAGCTTTAGTCGCGGGAGGACATACGAGCAGTACTTC. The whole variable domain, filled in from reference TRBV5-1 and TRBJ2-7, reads KAGVTQTPRYLIKTRGQQVTLSCSPISGHRSVSWYQQTPGQGLQFLFEYFSETQRNKGNFPGRFSGRQFSNSRSEMNVSTLELGDSALYLCASSFSRGRTYEQYFGPGTRLTVT.